The 8 T cell receptor beta chains below all came from one sample that was sequenced in a study of Ad26.COV2.S vaccination and SARS-CoV-2 variants. The protocol was immunoSEQ multiplex PCR, while the TCRdb copy is restricted to in-frame clones and leaves out a portion. The sample records hundreds of thousands of clones, approximately 89% being singletons. This sample's treatment: around 19 received Ad26.COV2.S at low or high dose, single or two shots; 5 received placebo; per-sample allocation not given. Following the first vaccine or placebo injection, samples were taken on day 63. The sample consisted of peripheral blood, taken in a trial of Ad26.COV2.S vaccine versus placebo. Source of these receptors: a person between 18 and 59 years old who received the Ad26.COV2.S COVID-19 vaccine or a placebo.

The CDR3 sequence: CASSVSGTLLYEQYV. CDR3 nucleotides: TGTGCCAGCAGCGTGTCCGGGACACTCCTCTACGAGCAGTACGTC. The chain couples TRBV11-3 to TRBJ2-7, with a possible D match to TRBD1 (6 bases). Trimming shortened V by 5 bases and J by 3 bases, and 17 bases separated the two germline ends. This CDR3 region has 15 residues. CDR1 SGHNT and CDR2 YENEEA come from the germline V gene.

The chain links TRBV7-8 to TRBJ2-7; D is unclear. Trimming left V 1 base short and J 3 bases short, with 10 bases between. Per germline, CDR1 SGHVS and CDR2 FQNEAQ. The CDR3 length is 14 residues. The CDR3 is CASSLGMAFYEQYF. Here the CDR3 DNA reads TGTGCCAGCAGCTTAGGGATGGCCTTCTACGAGCAGTACTTC.

This rearrangement joins TRBV7-9 to TRBJ1-6; a possible D gene is TRBD1 (6 bases). This CDR3 contains 19 residues. Trimming stripped 2 bases from V and 10 bases from J, with 27 bases between. Germline CDR1 is SEHNR and CDR2 is FQNEAQ (reference sequence). CDR3 nucleotides: TGTGCCAGCAGCTTATGGGGGATATCCCCTGACAGGTTGAGCTCACCCCTCCACTTT. Its protein product is CASSLWGISPDRLSSPLHF. The full variable domain, in which reference TRBV7-9 and TRBJ1-6 provide the parts outside the CDR3, is DTGVSQNPRHKITKRGQNVTFRCDPISEHNRLYWYRQTLGQGPEFLTYFQNEAQLEKSRLLSDRFSAERPKGSFSTLEIQRTEQGDSAMYLCASSLWGISPDRLSSPLHFGNGTRLTVT.

The chain is built from TRBV6-5 and TRBJ1-1; tentative D call: TRBD1 (5 bases). V lost 7 bases, J lost 6 bases, and 21 bases lay in between. CDR1 and CDR2 from the germline V gene are MNHEY and SVGAGI. The CDR3 extends over 15 amino acids. CDR3 protein: CASTNAQGVSAEAFF. Here the CDR3 DNA reads TGTGCCAGCACCAATGCCCAGGGAGTGAGTGCTGAAGCTTTCTTT.

The chain recombines TRBV5-1 with TRBJ1-1, with D perhaps TRBD1 (5 bases). Trimming removed 2 bases at V and 6 bases at J, with 11 bases between. There are 13 residues in the CDR3. From germline, CDR1 is SGHRS and CDR2 YFSETQ. The CDR3 loop reads CASSFAGTAEAFF. The CDR3 nucleotides read TGCGCCAGCAGCTTTGCCGGGACGGCTGAAGCTTTCTTT.

Comments on this clone: Other DNA sequences in this sample translate to the same CDR3. V and J are TRBV24-1 and TRBJ2-1, with D perhaps given as TRBD1 or TRBD2 (5 bases each). This CDR3 has 15 residues. Between the trimmed V and J ends, which lost 3 bases and 0 bases, there was a span of 8 bases. Germline V lookup: CDR1 KGHDR, CDR2 SFDVKD. CDR3 coding DNA: TGTGCCACCAGTGATCCAGGGAGCTCCTACAATGAGCAGTTCTTC. Translation gives CATSDPGSSYNEQFF.

This clone was seen a few times. The chain recombines TRBV7-9 with TRBJ1-6; D is possibly TRBD1 (6 bases). Germline V gene data show CDR1 as SEHNR and CDR2 as FQNEAQ (reference sequence). V lost 5 bases and J 10 bases, leaving 21 bases between the germline ends. The CDR3 covers 16 residues. DNA of the CDR3: TGTGCCAGCAGCCAGGGGCTACACGGTTCGGGGTCACCCCTCCACTTT. This sequence encodes CASSQGLHGSGSPLHF.

CDR3 nucleotide sequence: TGTGCCAGCAGCTATGTTGGGACTAGCGGGACATCGTCGTTCTTC. Residues: CASSYVGTSGTSSFF. This rearrangement joins TRBV5-4 to TRBJ2-1, with 13 bases matching TRBD2. CDR3 length: 15 amino acids. V was clipped by 3 bases and J by 15 bases; unmatched bases: 12. CDR1 is SGHNT, CDR2 YYREEE, per germline (reference sequence).